The sequence of this T cell receptor beta chain was determined in a study of cytomegalovirus exposure and HLA in healthy donors. The CDR3 has 16 residues. Germline V lookup: CDR1 MGHDK, CDR2 SYGVNS. The ends lost 2 bases at V and 1 base at J; junction bases unmatched: 7. The study ran its PCR with 60 Vbeta and 13 Jbeta primers. Measured with immunoSEQ multiplex PCR; TCRdb has only the in-frame clones, and not every one. Of under 200,000 clones in the sample, around 75% were seen once. V and J are TRBV25-1 and TRBJ1-1; 7 bases align to TRBD1. This receptor was obtained from a woman aged 45-60 years in good health and CMV-seropositive. Sample: PBMCs. This CDR3 reads CASSEGQGGRNTEAFF. DNA of the CDR3: TGTGCCAGCAGTGAAGGGCAGGGGGGCAGGAACACTGAAGCTTTCTTT.